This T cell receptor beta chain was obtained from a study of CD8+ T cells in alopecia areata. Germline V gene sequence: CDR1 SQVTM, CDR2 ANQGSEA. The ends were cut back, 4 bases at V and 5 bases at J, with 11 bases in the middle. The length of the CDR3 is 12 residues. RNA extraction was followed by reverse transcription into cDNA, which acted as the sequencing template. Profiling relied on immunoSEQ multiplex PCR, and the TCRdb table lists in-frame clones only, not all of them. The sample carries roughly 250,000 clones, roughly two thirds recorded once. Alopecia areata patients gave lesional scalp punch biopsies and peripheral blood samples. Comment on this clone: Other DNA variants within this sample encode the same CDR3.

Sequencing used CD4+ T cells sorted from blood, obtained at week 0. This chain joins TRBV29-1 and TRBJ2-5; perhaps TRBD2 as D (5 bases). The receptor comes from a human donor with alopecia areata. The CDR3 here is CSVVGGRETQYF. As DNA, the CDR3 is TGCAGCGTTGTTGGAGGTCGCGAGACCCAGTACTTC.